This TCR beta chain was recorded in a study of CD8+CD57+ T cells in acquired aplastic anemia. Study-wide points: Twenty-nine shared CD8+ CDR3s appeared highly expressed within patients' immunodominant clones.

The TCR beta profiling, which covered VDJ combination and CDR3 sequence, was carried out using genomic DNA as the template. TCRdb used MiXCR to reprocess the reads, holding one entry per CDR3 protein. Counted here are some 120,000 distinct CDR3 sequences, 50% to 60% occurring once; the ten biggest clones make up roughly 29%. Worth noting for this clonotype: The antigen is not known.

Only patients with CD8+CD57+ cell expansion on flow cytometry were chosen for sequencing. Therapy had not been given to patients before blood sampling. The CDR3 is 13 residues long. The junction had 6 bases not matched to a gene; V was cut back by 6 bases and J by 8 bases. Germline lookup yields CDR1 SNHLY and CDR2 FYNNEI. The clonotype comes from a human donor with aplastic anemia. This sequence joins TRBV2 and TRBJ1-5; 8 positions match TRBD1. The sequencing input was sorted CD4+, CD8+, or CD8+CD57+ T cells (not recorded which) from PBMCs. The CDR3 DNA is TGTGCCAGCAGGGCAGGGGGCAGGGAGCCCCAGCATTTT. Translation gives CASRAGGREPQHF.